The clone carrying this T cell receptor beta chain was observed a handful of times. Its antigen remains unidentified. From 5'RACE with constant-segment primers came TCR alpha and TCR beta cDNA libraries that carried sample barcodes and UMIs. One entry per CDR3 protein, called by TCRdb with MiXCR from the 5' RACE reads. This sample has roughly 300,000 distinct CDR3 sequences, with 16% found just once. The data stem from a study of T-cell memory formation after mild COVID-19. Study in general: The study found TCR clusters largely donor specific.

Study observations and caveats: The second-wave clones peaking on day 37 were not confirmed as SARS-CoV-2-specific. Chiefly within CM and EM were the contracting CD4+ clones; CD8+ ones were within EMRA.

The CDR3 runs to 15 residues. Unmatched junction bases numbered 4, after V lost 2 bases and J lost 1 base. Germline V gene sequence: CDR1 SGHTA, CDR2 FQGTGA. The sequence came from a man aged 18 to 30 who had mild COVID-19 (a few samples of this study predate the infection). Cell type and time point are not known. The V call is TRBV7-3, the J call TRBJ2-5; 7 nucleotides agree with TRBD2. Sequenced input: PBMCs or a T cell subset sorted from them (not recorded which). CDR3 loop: CASSLVASGQETQYF. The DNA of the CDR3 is TGTGCCAGCAGCTTAGTCGCTAGCGGCCAAGAGACCCAGTACTTC.